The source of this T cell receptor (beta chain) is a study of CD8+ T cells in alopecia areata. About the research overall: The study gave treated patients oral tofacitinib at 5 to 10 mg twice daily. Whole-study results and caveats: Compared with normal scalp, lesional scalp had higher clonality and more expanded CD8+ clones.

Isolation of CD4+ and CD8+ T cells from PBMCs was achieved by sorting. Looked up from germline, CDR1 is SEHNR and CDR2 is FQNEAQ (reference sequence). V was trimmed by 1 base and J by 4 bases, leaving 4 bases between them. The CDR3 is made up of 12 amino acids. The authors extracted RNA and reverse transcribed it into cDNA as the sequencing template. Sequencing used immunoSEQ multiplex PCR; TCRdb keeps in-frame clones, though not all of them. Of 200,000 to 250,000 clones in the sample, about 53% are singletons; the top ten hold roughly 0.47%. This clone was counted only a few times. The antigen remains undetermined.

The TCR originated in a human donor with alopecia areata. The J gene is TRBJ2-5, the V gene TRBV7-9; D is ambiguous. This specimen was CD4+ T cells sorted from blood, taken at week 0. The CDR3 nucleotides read TGTGCCAGCAGCTTAGGATTAGAGACCCAGTACTTC. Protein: CASSLGLETQYF.